This T cell receptor beta chain was captured in a study of blood T cells in healthy people across ages. Using a J-beta primer mix together with a sample-barcoded 5' primer, a second PCR was run for roughly 6 to 11 cycles. TCRdb redid the calling of the 5' RACE reads with MiXCR, one entry per CDR3 protein. The sample shows hundreds of thousands of distinct CDR3 sequences, more than 50% of them seen only once. The CDR3 covers 13 residues. V lost 2 bases and J 1 base, leaving 5 bases between the germline ends. Per the germline V gene, CDR1 is MRHNA and CDR2 is SNTAGT. The rearrangement uses TRBV6-4 and TRBJ1-1, with D uncertain. Sequencing input: blood. This receptor was identified in a man aged 40-49 years in good health. CDR3 sequence reads: CASSDQPNTEAFF. CDR3 sequence (DNA): TGTGCCAGCAGTGACCAACCGAACACTGAAGCTTTCTTT.